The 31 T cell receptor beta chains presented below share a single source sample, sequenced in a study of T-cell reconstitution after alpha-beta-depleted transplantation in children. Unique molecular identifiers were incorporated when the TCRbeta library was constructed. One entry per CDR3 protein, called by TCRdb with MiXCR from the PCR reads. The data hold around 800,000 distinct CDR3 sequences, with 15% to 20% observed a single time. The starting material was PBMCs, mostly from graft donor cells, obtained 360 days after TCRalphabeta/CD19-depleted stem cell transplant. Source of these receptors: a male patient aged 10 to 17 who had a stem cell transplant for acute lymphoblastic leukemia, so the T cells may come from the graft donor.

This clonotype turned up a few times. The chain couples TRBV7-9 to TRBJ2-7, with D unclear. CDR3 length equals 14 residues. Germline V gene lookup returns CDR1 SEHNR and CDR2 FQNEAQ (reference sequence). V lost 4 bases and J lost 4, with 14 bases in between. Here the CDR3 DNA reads TGTGCCAGCAGCTCCGCTGAGTTTTATTACGAGCAGTACTTC. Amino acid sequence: CASSSAEFYYEQYF.

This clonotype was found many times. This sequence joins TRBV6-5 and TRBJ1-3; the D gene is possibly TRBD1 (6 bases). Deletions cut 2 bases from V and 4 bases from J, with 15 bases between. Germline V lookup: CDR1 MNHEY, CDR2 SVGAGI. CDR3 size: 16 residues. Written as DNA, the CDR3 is TGTGCCAGCAGTTACCGATCAGGGGTGCTAGGAAACACCATATATTTT. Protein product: CASSYRSGVLGNTIYF.

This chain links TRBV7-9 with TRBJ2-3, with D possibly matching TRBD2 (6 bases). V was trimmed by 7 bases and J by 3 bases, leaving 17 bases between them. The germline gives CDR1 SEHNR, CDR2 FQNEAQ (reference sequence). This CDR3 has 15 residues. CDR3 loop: CASTPPGVSTDTQYF. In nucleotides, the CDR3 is TGTGCCAGCACCCCGCCGGGGGTTTCAACAGATACGCAGTATTTT.

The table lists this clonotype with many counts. The CDR3 loop is CSAVWVSGMETQYF. In nucleotides, the CDR3 is TGCAGCGCTGTGTGGGTCAGCGGGATGGAGACCCAGTACTTC. The chain links TRBV29-1 to TRBJ2-5; 7 bases match TRBD2. With V trimmed by 7 bases and J by 5 bases, 13 bases remained unmatched. Germline lookup yields CDR1 SQVTM and CDR2 ANQGSEA. The CDR3 covers 14 residues.

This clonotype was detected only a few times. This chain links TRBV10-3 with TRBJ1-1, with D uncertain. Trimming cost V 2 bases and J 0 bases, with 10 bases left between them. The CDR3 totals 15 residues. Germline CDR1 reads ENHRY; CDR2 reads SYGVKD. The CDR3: CAISEKGKVNTEAFF. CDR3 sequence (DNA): TGTGCCATCAGTGAGAAGGGCAAGGTGAACACTGAAGCTTTCTTT.

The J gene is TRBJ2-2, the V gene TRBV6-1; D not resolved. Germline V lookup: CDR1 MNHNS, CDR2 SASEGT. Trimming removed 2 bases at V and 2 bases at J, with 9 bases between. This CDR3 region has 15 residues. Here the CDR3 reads CASSEQKLNTGELFF. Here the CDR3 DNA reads TGTGCCAGCAGTGAACAGAAACTTAACACCGGGGAGCTGTTTTTT.

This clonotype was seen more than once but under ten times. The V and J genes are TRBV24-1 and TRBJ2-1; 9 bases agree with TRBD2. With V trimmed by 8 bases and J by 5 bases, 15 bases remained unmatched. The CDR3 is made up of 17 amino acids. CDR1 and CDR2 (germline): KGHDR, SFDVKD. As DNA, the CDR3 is TGTGCCACCAAGGGGGGCCTGCGGGAGGGAAAGAACAATGAGCAGTTCTTC. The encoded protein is CATKGGLREGKNNEQFF.

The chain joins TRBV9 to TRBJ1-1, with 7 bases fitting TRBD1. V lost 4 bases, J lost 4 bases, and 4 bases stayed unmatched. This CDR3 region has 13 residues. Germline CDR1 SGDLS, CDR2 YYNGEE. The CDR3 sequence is CASSRGQSTEAFF. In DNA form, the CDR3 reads TGTGCCAGCAGCAGGGGACAGTCCACTGAAGCTTTCTTT.

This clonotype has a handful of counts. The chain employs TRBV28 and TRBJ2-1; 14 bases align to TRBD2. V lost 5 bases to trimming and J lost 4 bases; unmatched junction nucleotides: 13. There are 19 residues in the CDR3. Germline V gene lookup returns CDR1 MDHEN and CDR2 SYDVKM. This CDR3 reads CASSSYLGTSGRKYNEQFF. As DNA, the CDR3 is TGTGCCAGCAGTAGTTACCTCGGGACTAGCGGGAGAAAGTACAATGAGCAGTTCTTC. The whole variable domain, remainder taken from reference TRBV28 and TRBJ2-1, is DVKVTQSSRYLVKRTGEKVFLECVQDMDHENMFWYRQDPGLGLRLIYFSYDVKMKEKGDIPEGYSVSREKKERFSLILESASTNQTSMYLCASSSYLGTSGRKYNEQFFGPGTRLTVL.

Here the CDR3 reads CSVPWRETQYF. CDR3 sequence (DNA): TGCAGCGTTCCCTGGCGAGAGACCCAGTACTTC. The chain combines TRBV29-1 with TRBJ2-5; D gene unclear. Germline assignment: CDR1 SQVTM and CDR2 ANQGSEA. The CDR3 is 11 amino acids. V lost 5 bases and J lost 4, with 8 bases in between.

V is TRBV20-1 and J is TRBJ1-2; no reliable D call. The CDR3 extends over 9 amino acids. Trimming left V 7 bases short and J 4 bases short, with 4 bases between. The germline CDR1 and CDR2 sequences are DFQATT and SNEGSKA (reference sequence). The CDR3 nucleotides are TGCAGTGACCCCTATGGCTACACCTTC. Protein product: CSDPYGYTF.

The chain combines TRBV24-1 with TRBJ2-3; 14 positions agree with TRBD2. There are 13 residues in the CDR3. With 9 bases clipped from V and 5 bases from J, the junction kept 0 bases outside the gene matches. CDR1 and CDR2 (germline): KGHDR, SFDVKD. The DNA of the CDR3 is TGTGCCACCGGGACTAGCGGGAGAGATACGCAGTATTTT. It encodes CATGTSGRDTQYF.

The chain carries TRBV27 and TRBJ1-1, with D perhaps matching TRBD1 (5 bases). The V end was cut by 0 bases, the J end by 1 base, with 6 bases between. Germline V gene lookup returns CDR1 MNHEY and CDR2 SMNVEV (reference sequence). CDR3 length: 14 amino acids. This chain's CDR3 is CASSLSQGNTEAFF. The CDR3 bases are TGTGCCAGCAGTTTATCGCAGGGGAACACTGAAGCTTTCTTT.

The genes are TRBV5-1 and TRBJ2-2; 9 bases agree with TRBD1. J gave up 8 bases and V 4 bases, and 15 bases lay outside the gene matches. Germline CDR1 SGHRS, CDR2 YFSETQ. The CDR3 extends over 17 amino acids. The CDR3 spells CASSQRRTGARLGELFF. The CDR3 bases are TGCGCCAGCAGCCAACGCCGGACAGGGGCCCGTCTTGGGGAGCTGTTTTTT.

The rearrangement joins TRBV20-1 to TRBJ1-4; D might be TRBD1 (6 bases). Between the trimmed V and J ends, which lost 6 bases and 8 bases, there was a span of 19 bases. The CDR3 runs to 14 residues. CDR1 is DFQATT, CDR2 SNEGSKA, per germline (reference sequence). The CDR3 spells CSAGQWGAREKLFF. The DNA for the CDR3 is TGCAGTGCCGGACAGTGGGGGGCTCGAGAAAAACTGTTTTTT.

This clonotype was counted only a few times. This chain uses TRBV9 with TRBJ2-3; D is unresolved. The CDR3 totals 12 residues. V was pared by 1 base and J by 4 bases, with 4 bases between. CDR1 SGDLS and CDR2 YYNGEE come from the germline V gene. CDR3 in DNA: TGTGCCAGCAGCGTAAACTCAGATACGCAGTATTTT. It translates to CASSVNSDTQYF.

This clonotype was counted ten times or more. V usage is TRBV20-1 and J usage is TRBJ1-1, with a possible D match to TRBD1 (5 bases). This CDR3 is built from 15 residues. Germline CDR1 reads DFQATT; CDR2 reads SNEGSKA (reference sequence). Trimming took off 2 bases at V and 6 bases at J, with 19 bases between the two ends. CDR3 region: CSARTSRGGTPEAFF. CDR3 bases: TGCAGTGCTAGAACATCTAGGGGAGGGACTCCTGAAGCTTTCTTT.

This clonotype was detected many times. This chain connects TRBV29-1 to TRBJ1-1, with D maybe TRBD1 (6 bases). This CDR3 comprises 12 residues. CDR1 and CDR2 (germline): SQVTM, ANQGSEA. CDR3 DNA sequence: TGCAGAGTTAGGACAGAGAACACTGAAGCTTTCTTT. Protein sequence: CRVRTENTEAFF. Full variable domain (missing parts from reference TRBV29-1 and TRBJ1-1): SAVISQKPSRDICQRGTSLTIQCQVDSQVTMMFWYRQQPGQSLTLIATANQGSEATYESGFVIDKFPISRPNLTFSTLTVSNMSPEDSSIYLCRVRTENTEAFFGQGTRLTVV.

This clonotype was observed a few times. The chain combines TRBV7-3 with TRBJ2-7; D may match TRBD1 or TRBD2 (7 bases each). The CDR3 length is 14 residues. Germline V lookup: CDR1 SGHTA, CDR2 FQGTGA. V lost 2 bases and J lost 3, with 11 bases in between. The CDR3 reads CASSLQGGNYEQYF. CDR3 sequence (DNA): TGTGCCAGCAGCTTACAGGGGGGGAACTACGAGCAGTACTTC.

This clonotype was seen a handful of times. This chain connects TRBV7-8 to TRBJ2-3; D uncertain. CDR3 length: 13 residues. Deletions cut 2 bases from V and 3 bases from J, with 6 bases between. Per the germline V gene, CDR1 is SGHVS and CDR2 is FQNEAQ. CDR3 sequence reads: CASSLQTTDTQYF. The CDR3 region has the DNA TGTGCCAGCAGCTTACAGACGACAGATACGCAGTATTTT.

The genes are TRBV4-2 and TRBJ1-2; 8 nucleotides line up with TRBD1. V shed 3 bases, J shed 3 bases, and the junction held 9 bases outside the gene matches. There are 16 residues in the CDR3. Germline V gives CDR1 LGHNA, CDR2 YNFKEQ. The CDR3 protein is CASSQPLTGEDYGYTF. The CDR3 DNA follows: TGTGCCAGCAGCCAGCCATTGACAGGGGAGGACTATGGCTACACCTTC.

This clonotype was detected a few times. The CDR3 DNA sequence: TGCGCCAGCAGCCGCTCTGGGGAATCAGACCAAGAGACCCAGTACTTC. It translates to CASSRSGESDQETQYF. This sequence joins TRBV4-1 and TRBJ2-5, with unresolved D. This CDR3 region has 16 residues. V was clipped by 4 bases and J by 0 bases, with 15 bases between them. Per germline, CDR1 MGHRA and CDR2 YSYEKL.

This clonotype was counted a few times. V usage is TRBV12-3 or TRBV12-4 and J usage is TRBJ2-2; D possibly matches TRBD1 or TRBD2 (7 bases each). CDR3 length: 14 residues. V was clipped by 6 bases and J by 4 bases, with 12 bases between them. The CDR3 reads CASRRGTATGELFF. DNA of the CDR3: TGTGCCAGCAGGCGGGGGACAGCCACCGGGGAGCTGTTTTTT.

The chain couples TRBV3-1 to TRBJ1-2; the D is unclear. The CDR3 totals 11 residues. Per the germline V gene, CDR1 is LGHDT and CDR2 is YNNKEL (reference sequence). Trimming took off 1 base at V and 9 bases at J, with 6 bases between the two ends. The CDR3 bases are TGTGCCAGCAGCCAAGTAGGCAGCTACACCTTC. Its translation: CASSQVGSYTF.

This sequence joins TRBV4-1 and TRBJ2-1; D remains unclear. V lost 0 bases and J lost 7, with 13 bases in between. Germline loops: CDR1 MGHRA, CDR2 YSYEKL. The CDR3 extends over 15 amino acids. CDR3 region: CASSQERPGHNEQFF. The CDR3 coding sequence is TGCGCCAGCAGCCAAGAACGGCCCGGCCATAATGAGCAGTTCTTC.

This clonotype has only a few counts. The CDR3 is CASSEGSSGANVLTF. The CDR3 nucleotides read TGCGCCAGCAGCGAGGGGAGCTCTGGGGCCAACGTCCTGACTTTC. The genes are TRBV5-1 and TRBJ2-6; D is perhaps TRBD1 or TRBD2 (5 bases each). Germline V gene sequence: CDR1 SGHRS, CDR2 YFSETQ. The CDR3 runs to 15 residues. Between the trimmed V and J ends, which lost 4 bases and 0 bases, there was a span of 8 bases.

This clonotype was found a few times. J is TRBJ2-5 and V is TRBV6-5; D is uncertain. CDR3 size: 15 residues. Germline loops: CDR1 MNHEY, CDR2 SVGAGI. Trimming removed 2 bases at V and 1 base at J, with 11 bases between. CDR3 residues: CASSYRAYFQETQYF. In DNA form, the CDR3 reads TGTGCCAGCAGTTACAGGGCCTACTTCCAAGAGACCCAGTACTTC.

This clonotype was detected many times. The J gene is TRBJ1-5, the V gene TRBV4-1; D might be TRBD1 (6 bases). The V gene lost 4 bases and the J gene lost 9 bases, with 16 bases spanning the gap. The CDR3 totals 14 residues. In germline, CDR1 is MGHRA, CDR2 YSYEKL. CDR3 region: CASSPHRDGRPQHF. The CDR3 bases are TGCGCCAGCAGCCCGCACAGGGACGGTAGGCCCCAGCATTTT.

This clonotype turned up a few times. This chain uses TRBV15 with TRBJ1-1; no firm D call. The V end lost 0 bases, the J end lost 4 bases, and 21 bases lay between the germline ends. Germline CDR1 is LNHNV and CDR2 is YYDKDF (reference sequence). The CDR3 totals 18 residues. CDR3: CATSRDFRRGSEATEAFF. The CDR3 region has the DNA TGTGCCACCAGCAGAGATTTTCGGAGAGGGAGTGAGGCCACTGAAGCTTTCTTT. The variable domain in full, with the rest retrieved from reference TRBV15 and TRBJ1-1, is DAMVIQNPRYQVTQFGKPVTLSCSQTLNHNVMYWYQQKSSQAPKLLFHYYDKDFNNEADTPDNFQSRRPNTSFCFLDIRSPGLGDTAMYLCATSRDFRRGSEATEAFFGQGTRLTVV.

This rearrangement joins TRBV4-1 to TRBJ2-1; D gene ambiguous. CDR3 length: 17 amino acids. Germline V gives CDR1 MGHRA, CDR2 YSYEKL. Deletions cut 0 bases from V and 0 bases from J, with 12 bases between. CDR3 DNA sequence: TGCGCCAGCAGCCAAGATAGAGTCTGTACCTCCTACAATGAGCAGTTCTTC. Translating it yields CASSQDRVCTSYNEQFF.

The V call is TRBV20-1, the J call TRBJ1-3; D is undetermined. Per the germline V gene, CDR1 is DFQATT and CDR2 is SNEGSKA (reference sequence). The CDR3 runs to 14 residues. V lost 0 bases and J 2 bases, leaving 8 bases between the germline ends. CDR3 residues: CSARDVTTGNTIYF. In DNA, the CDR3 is TGCAGTGCTAGAGATGTCACAACTGGAAACACCATATATTTT.